This TCR beta chain originates from a study of blood T cell repertoires in COVID-19 (dated by TCRdb to 2020 to 2021). About the investigation overall: Samples covering the acute and convalescent phases of COVID-19 were provided by collaborators in the United States, Italy and Spain. The material from the prospective study consisted of cDNA or gDNA derived from T cells, B-cell-depleted T cells, or PBMCs. The repertoires were released in a freely available public database meant as a resource for research on the immune response to SARS-CoV-2. The samples were drawn from two sources: the first 160 participants of the ongoing ImmuneRACE study, and 950 to 1,500 subjects contributed by 6 global collaborators. Deeply sampled blood TCRbeta repertoires from subjects exposed to, actively infected with, or recovered from COVID-19 were included in the dataset. HLA class I and class II types, where available, came from metadata supplied by the sample provider rather than from assay-based typing. The sample metadata nearly always contained a de-identified subject ID, COVID-19 status, age in years and sex. The paper's findings and limits, for the study overall: The amount of clinical and demographic metadata varied by source and participant and was provided uncurated.

In Seattle, one collaborating source enrolled patients while the infection was active and tracked those patients longitudinally over the course of disease. The collaborating institutions used their own protocols to collect whole blood in K2EDTA tubes. For TCRbeta analysis, collaborators shipped samples in one of three forms: frozen whole blood, isolated PBMCs, or DNA extracted from either of those sample types. TCRbeta CDR3 regions were amplified from genomic DNA by means of the immunoSEQ Assay, a bias-controlled multiplex PCR. In the authors' own workflow: Within the assay, amplification of reference gene primers was used to estimate how many nucleated cells each sample contained. To quantify the absolute abundance of each unique TCRbeta CDR3 rearrangement, sequence reads were collapsed and filtered. For each sample, productive Simpson clonality was calculated as the square root of Simpson's diversity index across productive rearrangements. TCRdb retrieved this table from immuneACCESS and kept in-frame rearrangements only. Not all clones are present; in checked studies, unresolved V genes account for under half, and no reason is known for the remainder. The V and J calls and clone size were taken over from that table, and D and trimming were inferred from the DNA. This sample comprises more than 300,000 clones, nearly 90% of them detected only once. About 1% of the sample rests with the top ten.

The cysteine opens and the phenylalanine closes a CDR3 of 13 amino acids. Left in the record is the CDR3 DNA by itself, 39 bases read in frame from the first base. CDR1 and CDR2 were assigned from the germline V gene (reference sequence) as MNHEY and SMNVEV. The V end loses 4 bases and the J end loses 3 bases, and a stretch of 9 bases separates them. As to this clone: Its binding antigen is unknown. Base qualities are not recorded, but no much larger clone differs from it by a single base.

Input material: peripheral blood. This TCR derives from a woman in her forties with COVID-19, enrolled during active disease. Recombination joined TRBV27 with TRBJ1-1; TRBD1 is possibly the D segment (6 matching bases). The DNA sequence is given as TGTGCCAGCAGTTCAACAGGGTACACTGAAGCTTTCTTT. The resulting protein is CASSSTGYTEAFF.